The T cell receptor beta chain under discussion was sequenced for a study of T cells of healthy individuals. The J segment lost 2 bases and the V segment lost 2 bases, leaving 11 bases of the junction unmatched. CDR1 and CDR2 (germline): MNHNY, SVGAGI (reference sequence). This CDR3 is built from 19 residues. TCRdb re-derived calls from the 5' RACE reads in MiXCR, one entry per CDR3 protein. The sample contains under 70,000 distinct CDR3 sequences, roughly 14% of which appear only once. This clonotype appeared many times. This clonotype originated in a human donor in good health. The chain couples TRBV6-6 to TRBJ2-2, with 10 bases aligning to TRBD2. CDR3 amino acids: CASSYRQGASGSNTGELFF. The CDR3 coding sequence is TGTGCCAGCAGTTACCGGCAGGGAGCTAGCGGGAGCAACACCGGGGAGCTGTTTTTT.